One and the same sample provided the 22 T cell receptor beta chains below, sequenced in a study of OX40 agonist ivuxolimab in advanced cancers. Profiling relied on immunoSEQ multiplex PCR, and the TCRdb table lists in-frame clones only, not all of them. Among fewer than 65,000 clones, 91% were seen once, and the ten largest hold roughly 20%. The material sequenced was CD4+ or CD8+ T cells sorted from blood, taken in a trial of the OX40 agonist ivuxolimab. The receptors come from an adult with an advanced solid tumor such as melanoma, head and neck, liver or kidney cancer.

The chain links TRBV30 to TRBJ1-1; D remains ambiguous. V lost 4 bases and J lost 1, with 10 bases in between. The CDR3 spans 13 residues. CDR1 GTSNPN and CDR2 SVGIG come from the germline V gene (reference sequence). The CDR3 region is CAWKVVRNTEAFF. DNA for the CDR3: TGTGCCTGGAAGGTCGTCCGGAACACTGAAGCTTTCTTT.

The chain uses TRBV10-1 and TRBJ2-2, with D perhaps being TRBD1 or TRBD2 (5 bases each). Germline V gives CDR1 WNHNN, CDR2 SYGVQD (reference sequence). The V end lost 0 bases, the J end lost 0 bases, and 17 bases lay between the germline ends. This CDR3 has 19 amino acids. The CDR3 is CASSESLPGQGANTGELFF. Here the CDR3 DNA reads TGCGCCAGCAGTGAGTCTCTACCCGGGCAGGGAGCGAACACCGGGGAGCTGTTTTTT.

The rearrangement uses TRBV28 and TRBJ1-5, with TRBD1 as a possible D gene (5 bases). Trimming left V 5 bases short and J 9 bases short, with 23 bases between. The CDR3 loop spans 16 amino acids. The V gene's germline CDR1 is MDHEN and CDR2 SYDVKM. For the CDR3, the DNA is TGTGCCAGCAGTCCTAGGGGAGACAGACCCCAATGGCCCCAGCATTTT. It codes for CASSPRGDRPQWPQHF.

This chain links TRBV6-5 with TRBJ2-1; possibly TRBD2 for D (5 bases). This CDR3 spans 15 amino acids. V lost 0 bases and J 5 bases, leaving 11 bases between the germline ends. CDR1 is MNHEY and CDR2 is SVGAGI in the germline V gene. CDR3 sequence (DNA): TGTGCCAGCAGTTACTCGATATCCGGGGACAATGAGCAGTTCTTC. It yields the protein CASSYSISGDNEQFF.

The chain carries TRBV30 and TRBJ1-2; D may be TRBD1 (5 bases). The CDR3 has 14 amino acids. Germline V gives CDR1 GTSNPN, CDR2 SVGIG (reference sequence). V lost 0 bases to trimming and J lost 6 bases, with 14 bases between them. The CDR3 loop reads CAWSVTGTGDGYTF. The DNA for the CDR3 is TGTGCCTGGAGTGTTACCGGGACCGGGGATGGCTACACCTTC.

This sequence joins TRBV6-5 and TRBJ1-1; possibly TRBD1 for D (5 bases). This CDR3 contains 13 residues. V was pared by 6 bases and J by 5 bases, with 13 bases between. CDR1 is MNHEY, CDR2 SVGAGI, per germline. The chain's CDR3 is CASSPDRGTEAFF. The CDR3 nucleotides read TGTGCCAGCAGCCCCGACAGAGGAACTGAAGCTTTCTTT.

Only one count was recorded for this clone. The chain recombines TRBV7-9 with TRBJ2-1; D not resolved. This CDR3 is 17 amino acids long. Germline lookup yields CDR1 SEHNR and CDR2 FQNEAQ (reference sequence). Trimming removed 1 base at V and 0 bases at J, with 13 bases between. CDR3 sequence (DNA): TGTGCCAGCAGCTTAGTGCGGACGGAGAGCTCCTACAATGAGCAGTTCTTC. Protein sequence: CASSLVRTESSYNEQFF.

The rearrangement links TRBV19 to TRBJ1-1; 7 bases map to TRBD1. V lost 9 bases to trimming and J lost 3 bases; unmatched junction nucleotides: 10. CDR1 and CDR2 from the germline V gene are LNHDA and SQIVND (reference sequence). This CDR3 contains 14 residues. In nucleotides, the CDR3 is TGTGCCAGCCGAGAACAGGGGACGGACACTGAAGCTTTCTTT. Translation: CASREQGTDTEAFF.

The chain links TRBV11-2 to TRBJ1-1, with D possibly TRBD1 on 6 matching bases. Trimming removed 6 bases at V and 0 bases at J, with 8 bases between. The germline V gene has CDR1 SGHAT and CDR2 FQNNGV. The CDR3 has 13 residues. The CDR3 loop reads CASRDRLNTEAFF. CDR3 coding DNA: TGTGCCAGCAGGGACAGACTGAACACTGAAGCTTTCTTT.

The chain uses TRBV19 and TRBJ2-5, with 8 bases matching TRBD2. Germline-derived CDR1 and CDR2 are LNHDA and SQIVND (reference sequence). Germline trimming cut 4 bases from V and 2 bases from J; bases unmatched to any gene: 6. This CDR3 is built from 15 residues. CDR3 DNA: TGTGCCAGTAGTAGGCGGGGGGTGGTTCAAGAGACCCAGTACTTC. Encoded protein: CASSRRGVVQETQYF.

The V call is TRBV30, the J call TRBJ2-5; 10 bases are shared with TRBD1. The V gene end was trimmed by 4 bases and the J gene end by 5 bases; junction bases not matched to a gene: 19. Germline V gives CDR1 GTSNPN, CDR2 SVGIG (reference sequence). The CDR3 is 18 amino acids. The CDR3 sequence: CAWTPRRDRGRRGETQYF. For the CDR3, the DNA is TGTGCCTGGACCCCCCGCCGGGACAGGGGCCGGAGGGGGGAGACCCAGTACTTC.

CDR3 in amino acids: CASSLKGEMAYNEQFF. In nucleotides, the CDR3 is TGTGCCAGCAGCTTGAAAGGGGAAATGGCCTACAATGAGCAGTTCTTC. The rearrangement joins TRBV11-2 to TRBJ2-1, with D perhaps matching TRBD1 (5 bases). With 3 bases removed from V and 2 bases from J, the gap between germline ends came to 14 bases. CDR3 length equals 16 residues. The V gene's germline CDR1 is SGHAT and CDR2 FQNNGV.

The rearrangement joins TRBV19 to TRBJ1-5, with TRBD1 as a possible D gene (5 bases). The germline V and J ends were trimmed by 5 bases and 5 bases, with 22 bases remaining between them. This CDR3 has 17 residues. Germline V gives CDR1 LNHDA, CDR2 SQIVND (reference sequence). The CDR3 region has the DNA TGTGCCAGTAGTTATCTCACCAGGGCGACAGTCGATCAGCCCCAGCATTTT. It specifies CASSYLTRATVDQPQHF. The variable domain in full, completed from reference TRBV19 and TRBJ1-5, reads DGGITQSPKYLFRKEGQNVTLSCEQNLNHDAMYWYRQDPGQGLRLIYYSQIVNDFQKGDIAEGYSVSREKKESFPLTVTSAQKNPTAFYLCASSYLTRATVDQPQHFGDGTRLSIL.

The rearrangement uses TRBV4-1 and TRBJ2-5, with a weak D call TRBD2 (6 bases). In germline, CDR1 is MGHRA, CDR2 YSYEKL. The germline V and J ends were trimmed by 4 bases and 1 base, with 16 bases remaining between them. The CDR3 runs to 16 residues. CDR3 sequence: CASSRALGGPQETQYF. CDR3 sequence (DNA): TGCGCCAGCAGCCGAGCGTTGGGGGGACCCCAAGAGACCCAGTACTTC.

V gene TRBV19 combines with J gene TRBJ2-5, with 7 positions matching TRBD2. Unmatched junction bases numbered 11, after V lost 7 bases and J lost 3 bases. Per the germline V gene, CDR1 is LNHDA and CDR2 is SQIVND (reference sequence). The length of the CDR3 is 15 residues. The CDR3 protein is CASNAGLLIEETQYF. CDR3 sequence (DNA): TGTGCCAGTAACGCGGGACTACTTATAGAAGAGACCCAGTACTTC.

The chain carries TRBV6-5 and TRBJ1-2; D remains unclear. Germline CDR1 is MNHEY and CDR2 is SVGAGI. This CDR3 region has 13 residues. The ends were cut back, 0 bases at V and 8 bases at J, with 10 bases in the middle. The CDR3 loop reads CASSYSPAEGYTF. Here the CDR3 DNA reads TGTGCCAGCAGTTACTCCCCGGCGGAGGGCTACACCTTC.

V is TRBV13 and J is TRBJ2-3, with D uncertain. Trimming cost V 0 bases and J 2 bases, with 9 bases left between them. The germline CDR1 and CDR2 sequences are PRHDT and FYEKMQ (reference sequence). The CDR3 loop spans 15 amino acids. CDR3 sequence (DNA): TGTGCCAGCAGCTTAGGGGACGCCGACACAGATACGCAGTATTTT. As protein: CASSLGDADTDTQYF.

This CDR3 is CASRPGQRLLGYTF. The CDR3 DNA is TGTGCCAGCAGGCCGGGACAGAGGCTTCTCGGCTACACCTTC. This sequence joins TRBV6-5 and TRBJ1-2; TRBD1 matches 7 bases. The CDR3 runs to 14 residues. J was trimmed by 8 bases and V by 6 bases; bases with no gene match: 12. CDR1 is MNHEY and CDR2 is SVGAGI in the germline V gene.

The chain links TRBV9 to TRBJ2-7, with 12 positions matching TRBD1. J lost 7 bases, V lost 3 bases, and 14 bases had no gene match. The CDR3 has 17 amino acids. CDR1 and CDR2 (germline): SGDLS, YYNGEE. The CDR3 here is CASSAELWDRGLREQYF. Here the CDR3 DNA reads TGTGCCAGCAGCGCCGAATTATGGGACAGGGGGCTGCGGGAGCAGTACTTC. The full variable domain, with the rest looked up from reference TRBV9 and TRBJ2-7, is DSGVTQTPKHLITATGQRVTLRCSPRSGDLSVYWYQQSLDQGLQFLIQYYNGEERAKGNILERFSAQQFPDLHSELNLSSLELGDSALYFCASSAELWDRGLREQYFGPGTRLTVT.

The rearrangement joins TRBV15 to TRBJ1-2; possible D gene TRBD1, 5 bases. V lost 4 bases and J 4 bases, leaving 13 bases between the germline ends. Germline V gives CDR1 LNHNV, CDR2 YYDKDF (reference sequence). CDR3 length: 14 residues. This chain's CDR3 is CATSIKIDSYGYTF. The CDR3 DNA reads as TGTGCCACCAGCATCAAGATAGACAGCTATGGCTACACCTTC.

The rearrangement joins TRBV6-5 to TRBJ1-1; no clear D gene. There are 13 residues in the CDR3. V was cut by 6 bases and J by 4 bases, with 12 bases left in between. Germline lookup yields CDR1 MNHEY and CDR2 SVGAGI. CDR3 sequence reads: CASSALKLTEAFF. The CDR3 DNA sequence: TGTGCCAGCAGCGCCTTAAAACTCACTGAAGCTTTCTTT.

The chain is built from TRBV28 and TRBJ2-7, with TRBD1 matching over 12 bases. The CDR3 sequence is 19 residues long. J was trimmed by 7 bases and V by 2 bases; bases with no gene match: 18. CDR1 and CDR2 from the germline V gene are MDHEN and SYDVKM. The CDR3 bases are TGTGCCAGCAGTTTACGTACTTCGGGACCGGGACAGGGGGCCGGGGAGCAGTACTTC. Encoded protein: CASSLRTSGPGQGAGEQYF.